This T cell receptor beta chain was profiled in a study of neurological immune-mediated disorders (dated by TCRdb to the late 2010s). General notes on the study: Using UMI-based sequencing, the study compared peripheral blood TCR-beta repertoires from patients with HTLV-I-associated myelopathy (HAM/TSP), patients with multiple sclerosis, and healthy controls. The approximately 100 TCR-beta libraries included longitudinal samples, technical triplicates and paired sorted CD4+ and CD8+ T-cell subsets alongside PBMC samples. The cohort included about 70 subjects: some 14 with HAM/TSP, some 34 with multiple sclerosis, and 20 or so healthy controls. What the authors observed across the whole study: TCR clonal expansion was highest in HAM/TSP patients and lowest in MS patients, with MS patients falling below even healthy controls. Expanded clones from different subjects shared no identical CDR3 amino acid sequences, which suggests that TCR-beta repertoires were private in all groups.

Per the germline V gene (reference sequence), LNHNV is the CDR1 and YYDKDF is the CDR2. The junction shows trimming of 7 bases on V and 5 bases on J, plus 14 bases between the germline ends. From cysteine to phenylalanine, the CDR3 is 13 amino acids long. The only DNA kept is the CDR3, 39 bases in frame from the first base. cDNA was synthesized by template-switch 5'RACE using a primer carrying a 10-nucleotide random unique molecular identifier by which each TCR transcript was tagged. Every sequencing run covered 15-18 subjects and yielded more than 170 million TCR-beta sequences. The RNeasy kit was used for extraction of total RNA. The KAPA Real-time Library Amplification kit was used to amplify TCR-beta VDJ regions with primers for the TCR constant region and the 5'RACE anchor. Sample indexes and Illumina adaptors were added in a first PCR, after which library yield was increased in a second PCR. The roughly 650 bp TCR product was size-selected on a 2% E-gel SizeSelection system after Ampure bead purification. Library quality was checked on a Bioanalyzer, concentration was measured with Qubit, and libraries were quantified with the Kapa Library Quantification kit before pooling. Libraries were sequenced paired-end 2 x 150 bp on an Illumina HiSeq 2500. To increase sequence diversity, roughly 24-32% phiX was spiked into each library pool. Per the original workflow: Quality-filtered reads were processed with the UMI-based MiGEC pipeline, and over 80% of raw TCR sequences were removed by the MiGEC pipeline during error correction. VDJ genes were aligned to IMGT germline references, and clonotypes were defined by unique CDR3 amino acid sequence plus V-J genes. Clonal expansion, Shannon diversity and CDR3 relatedness (CalcPairwiseDistances, ClusterSamples) were evaluated with VDJtools, and phylogenetic trees were built with CLCbio workbench. Expanded clones were defined as having at least 8 unique UMIs, based on coefficient-of-variation modelling across technical triplicates. The raw public reads went through TCRdb reprocessing: fastp at Q25, MiXCR clone calling, in-frame beta chains kept. Under each unique CDR3 protein, matching rows form one entry showing the most common genes and DNA. The V and J calls were not made by the authors but by TCRdb's processing. The sample yields roughly 56,000 distinct CDR3 sequences; about 10% were counted once. Together, the top ten hold 1.5% to 2% of the sample.

This clonotype was counted at least ten times. The target of this receptor is not known. There are no base qualities to consult, and no much larger clone falls within one base. The healthy controls were volunteers from a blood bank in Maryland, USA. For unsorted PBMC libraries, 2 million PBMCs were used after storage in RNAlater at -80 degrees C until RNA extraction. Peripheral blood was subjected to Ficoll-Hypaque density gradient centrifugation to isolate PBMCs, which were then cryopreserved in liquid nitrogen. This sequence uses TRBV15 and TRBJ2-5; the D element might be TRBD1 or TRBD2, as each aligns at 5 bases. Sequenced material: PBMCs. The TCR originated in a man aged 55-75 years in good health. The nucleotide sequence reads as follows: TGTGCCACCAAGCCCGAGGGGCGGGAGACCCAGTACTTC. The translation is CATKPEGRETQYF.